This passage covers 14 T cell receptor beta chains from one sample sequenced in a study of CD8 T cells in Susac syndrome. Random hexamers were used to reverse transcribe an amount of about 0.45 to 1 ug RNA. TCRdb reprocessed the immunoSEQ multiplex PCR reads via MiXCR and lists one record per CDR3 protein. The sample has a few hundred thousand distinct CDR3 sequences, approximately 90% seen once; the top ten hold roughly 0.13%. The specimen sequenced was CD8+ T cells from PBMCs. These receptors came from a human donor with multiple sclerosis.

The rearrangement links TRBV29-1 to TRBJ1-1; perhaps TRBD1 as D (5 bases). Trimming stripped 2 bases from V and 6 bases from J, with 19 bases between. Germline V gene data show CDR1 as SQVTM and CDR2 as ANQGSEA. The CDR3 length is 15 residues. The CDR3: CSVESWDLGAAEAFF. CDR3 DNA sequence: TGCAGCGTTGAAAGTTGGGACCTTGGAGCGGCTGAAGCTTTCTTT. The full variable domain, with the rest looked up from reference TRBV29-1 and TRBJ1-1, is SAVISQKPSRDICQRGTSLTIQCQVDSQVTMMFWYRQQPGQSLTLIATANQGSEATYESGFVIDKFPISRPNLTFSTLTVSNMSPEDSSIYLCSVESWDLGAAEAFFGQGTRLTVV.

The V and J genes are TRBV7-9 and TRBJ2-7; D gene uncertain. This CDR3 has 11 residues. Trimming cost V 2 bases and J 7 bases, with 6 bases left between them. Germline CDR1 reads SEHNR; CDR2 reads FQNEAQ (reference sequence). The CDR3 sequence is CASSLIEEQYF. Here the CDR3 DNA reads TGTGCCAGCAGCTTAATTGAAGAGCAGTACTTC.

In DNA form, the CDR3 reads TGTGCCAGCAGTTACTCTTCTTCCCACTACGAGCAGTACTTC. As protein: CASSYSSSHYEQYF. The chain combines TRBV6-2 or TRBV6-3 with TRBJ2-7, with D unclear. V lost 0 bases, J lost 3 bases, and 9 bases lay in between. This CDR3 is 14 amino acids long. Germline V gives CDR1 MNHEY, CDR2 SVGEGT.

This clonotype was found once. This chain uses TRBV9 with TRBJ1-1; D is undetermined. The CDR3 has 14 amino acids. Deletions cut 0 bases from V and 5 bases from J, with 11 bases between. The V gene's germline CDR1 is SGDLS and CDR2 YYNGEE. The CDR3 protein is CASSVASSGTEAFF. In nucleotides, the CDR3 is TGTGCCAGCAGCGTAGCCAGCAGTGGGACTGAAGCTTTCTTT. Using reference TRBV9 and TRBJ1-1 for the parts outside the CDR3, the full variable domain is DSGVTQTPKHLITATGQRVTLRCSPRSGDLSVYWYQQSLDQGLQFLIQYYNGEERAKGNILERFSAQQFPDLHSELNLSSLELGDSALYFCASSVASSGTEAFFGQGTRLTVV.

The gene calls are TRBV12-3 or TRBV12-4 and TRBJ2-2, with D possibly being TRBD1 (6 bases). The ends were cut back, 3 bases at V and 1 base at J, with 9 bases in the middle. The CDR3 contains 15 residues. CDR3 bases: TGTGCCAGCAGTTTTCAGGGGATGAACACCGGGGAGCTGTTTTTT. It encodes CASSFQGMNTGELFF.

This chain links TRBV7-9 with TRBJ2-6; unclear D gene. Germline loops: CDR1 SEHNR, CDR2 FQNEAQ (reference sequence). The CDR3 runs 15 residues. V lost 4 bases to trimming and J lost 1 base, with 8 bases between them. DNA for the CDR3: TGTGCCAGCAGCTCCGAAGGATCTGGGGCCAACGTCCTGACTTTC. Its translation: CASSSEGSGANVLTF.

The V and J genes are TRBV11-2 and TRBJ2-3, with 8 bases lining up with TRBD1. Trimming took 2 bases from V and 5 from J; bases not matched to a gene: 3. CDR1 and CDR2 from the germline V gene are SGHAT and FQNNGV. This CDR3 is built from 14 residues. CDR3 amino acids: CASSLSTGGDTQYF. CDR3 coding DNA: TGTGCCAGCAGCTTAAGTACAGGGGGAGATACGCAGTATTTT.

The chain carries TRBV19 and TRBJ1-1, with D perhaps matching TRBD1 (6 bases). Germline-derived CDR1 and CDR2 are LNHDA and SQIVND (reference sequence). The CDR3 loop spans 11 amino acids. V lost 7 bases to trimming and J lost 11 bases, with 14 bases between them. DNA of the CDR3: TGTGCCAGTACTACAGGGATTGAGGCTTTCTTT. This codes for CASTTGIEAFF.

This clonotype has a single count. V gene TRBV11-1 combines with J gene TRBJ2-7; the match to TRBD2 covers 11 bases. The CDR3 is made up of 16 amino acids. CDR1 is SGHAT, CDR2 FQDESV, per germline (reference sequence). After removal of 0 bases from V and 3 bases from J, the junction contained 4 bases not matched to a gene. This CDR3 is CASSLARTSGYYEQYF. CDR3 coding DNA: TGTGCCAGCAGCTTAGCGAGGACTAGCGGGTACTACGAGCAGTACTTC.

The rearrangement uses TRBV6-4 and TRBJ2-2; D is possibly TRBD2 (6 bases). This CDR3 has 14 residues. From germline, CDR1 is MRHNA and CDR2 SNTAGT. V was trimmed by 3 bases and J by 2 bases, leaving 7 bases between them. CDR3 DNA sequence: TGTGCCAGCAGTGAGCGGGGTAACACCGGGGAGCTGTTTTTT. Its translation is CASSERGNTGELFF.

This clonotype came up a few times. The gene calls are TRBV6-5 and TRBJ2-5, with TRBD2 identical over 10 bases. V was clipped by 6 bases and J by 4 bases; unmatched bases: 5. The CDR3 spans 14 residues. Germline CDR1 and CDR2: MNHEY and SVGAGI. In DNA, the CDR3 is TGTGCCAGCAGCGAGATAGCGGGGGGAGAGACCCAGTACTTC. Translation: CASSEIAGGETQYF.

The CDR3 region has the DNA TGTGCCAGCAGTTTCGGGACAAATGGGCCCCAGCATTTT. It translates to CASSFGTNGPQHF. V and J are TRBV6-5 and TRBJ1-5; a possible D gene is TRBD1 (6 bases). Trimming shortened V by 4 bases and J by 9 bases, and 13 bases separated the two germline ends. The CDR3 is 13 residues long. Germline assignment: CDR1 MNHEY and CDR2 SVGAGI.

This rearrangement joins TRBV11-2 to TRBJ2-2; D is possibly TRBD2 (6 bases). CDR1 and CDR2 (germline): SGHAT, FQNNGV. V was clipped by 4 bases and J by 3 bases, with 30 bases between them. The CDR3 extends over 21 amino acids. CDR3 sequence: CASSSLGGLIHTPVDTGELFF. CDR3 bases: TGTGCCAGCAGCTCTCTCGGGGGACTTATCCACACCCCAGTCGACACCGGGGAGCTGTTTTTT.

The chain joins TRBV6-1 to TRBJ1-1; TRBD1 agrees at 7 bases. The germline V gene has CDR1 MNHNS and CDR2 SASEGT. The CDR3 extends over 13 amino acids. Germline trimming cut 8 bases from V and 2 bases from J; bases unmatched to any gene: 5. The CDR3 nucleotides read TGTGCCAGCTCTGACAGGGCCAACACTGAAGCTTTCTTT. Translation: CASSDRANTEAFF.